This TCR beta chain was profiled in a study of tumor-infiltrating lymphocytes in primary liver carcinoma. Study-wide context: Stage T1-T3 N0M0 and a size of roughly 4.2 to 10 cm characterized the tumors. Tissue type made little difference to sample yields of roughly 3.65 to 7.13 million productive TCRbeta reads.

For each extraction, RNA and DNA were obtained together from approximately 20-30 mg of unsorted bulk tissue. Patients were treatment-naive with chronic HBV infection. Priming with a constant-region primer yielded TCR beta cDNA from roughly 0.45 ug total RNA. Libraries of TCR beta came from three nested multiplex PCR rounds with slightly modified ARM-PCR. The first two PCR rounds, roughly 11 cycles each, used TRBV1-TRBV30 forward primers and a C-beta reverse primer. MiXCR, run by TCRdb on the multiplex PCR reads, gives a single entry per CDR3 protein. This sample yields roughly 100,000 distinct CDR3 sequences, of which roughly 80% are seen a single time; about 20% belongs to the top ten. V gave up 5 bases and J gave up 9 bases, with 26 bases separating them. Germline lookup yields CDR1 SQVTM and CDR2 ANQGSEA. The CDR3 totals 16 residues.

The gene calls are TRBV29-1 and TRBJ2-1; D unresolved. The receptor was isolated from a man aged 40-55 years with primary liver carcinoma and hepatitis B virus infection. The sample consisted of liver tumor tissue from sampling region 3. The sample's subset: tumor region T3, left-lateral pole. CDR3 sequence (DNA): TGCAGCGTTCGGGCGACTGGGCCCCGTTTGGTGGGTGAGCAGTTCTTC. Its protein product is CSVRATGPRLVGEQFF.